The 6 T cell receptor beta chains below all came from one sample that was sequenced in a study of T-cell memory formation after mild COVID-19. TCRdb independently ran MiXCR on the 5' RACE reads; one entry per CDR3 protein. Among over 50,000 distinct CDR3 sequences listed, roughly 9% were seen once. The sequencing sample was made of PBMCs or a T cell subset sorted from them (not recorded which). The receptor set was obtained from an adult woman who had mild COVID-19 (a few samples of this study predate the infection). Cell type and time point are not known.

This clonotype occurred many times. The J gene is TRBJ2-7, the V gene TRBV5-6; 8 nucleotides line up with TRBD1. Unmatched junction bases numbered 11, after V lost 3 bases and J lost 9 bases. The CDR3 is 14 residues long. The germline CDR1 and CDR2 sequences are SGHDT and YYEEEE. The chain's CDR3 is CASSSGQVLSRQYF. The CDR3 region has the DNA TGTGCCAGCAGCTCGGGACAGGTCCTCTCGCGGCAGTACTTC. The full variable domain, with the rest looked up from reference TRBV5-6 and TRBJ2-7, is DAGVTQSPTHLIKTRGQQVTLRCSPKSGHDTVSWYQQALGQGPQFIFQYYEEEERQRGNFPDRFSGHQFPNYSSELNVNALLLGDSALYLCASSSGQVLSRQYFGPGTRLTVT.

This clonotype was counted a few times. The chain uses TRBV6-1 and TRBJ1-2; D may be TRBD1 (5 bases). The CDR3 has 14 amino acids. V lost 3 bases and J lost 4, with 12 bases in between. Germline CDR1 reads MNHNS; CDR2 reads SASEGT. CDR3 loop: CASSEQQDGYGYTF. Here the CDR3 DNA reads TGTGCCAGCAGTGAGCAACAGGACGGCTATGGCTACACCTTC.

J is TRBJ2-3 and V is TRBV4-2; TRBD2 aligns across 9 bases. CDR3 length: 15 amino acids. CDR1 and CDR2 (germline): LGHNA, YNFKEQ. V shed 0 bases and J 5 bases; nucleotides not matched to a gene: 3. The CDR3 reads CASSQEGGRVDTQYF. The CDR3 DNA follows: TGTGCCAGCAGCCAAGAGGGCGGGAGGGTAGATACGCAGTATTTT.

This clonotype was detected only a few times. The chain uses TRBV3-1 and TRBJ1-5, with no clear D. V dropped 1 base and J dropped 9 bases, with 4 bases sitting between them. Germline V gives CDR1 LGHDT, CDR2 YNNKEL (reference sequence). The length of the CDR3 is 11 residues. The CDR3 region is CASSQGGPQHF. The CDR3 DNA follows: TGTGCCAGCAGCCAAGGGGGGCCCCAGCATTTT. Drawing the rest from reference TRBV3-1 and TRBJ1-5, the complete variable domain is DTAVSQTPKYLVTQMGNDKSIKCEQNLGHDTMYWYKQDSKKFLKIMFSYNNKELIINETVPNRFSPKSPDKAHLNLHINSLELGDSAVYFCASSQGGPQHFGDGTRLSIL.

The V gene is TRBV7-9, the J gene TRBJ1-2; unclear D gene. This CDR3 has 15 residues. Trimming took off 2 bases at V and 5 bases at J, with 15 bases between the two ends. From germline, CDR1 is SEHNR and CDR2 FQNEAQ (reference sequence). CDR3 in amino acids: CASSLRSTGRYGYTF. The CDR3 nucleotides read TGTGCCAGCAGCTTACGGTCCACCGGGCGGTATGGCTACACCTTC.

The J gene is TRBJ2-2, the V gene TRBV29-1; D is unresolved. The CDR3 runs to 14 residues. Germline lookup yields CDR1 SQVTM and CDR2 ANQGSEA. Trimming cost V 4 bases and J 4 bases, with 13 bases left between them. The chain's CDR3 is CSVVSQAATGELFF. CDR3 coding DNA: TGCAGCGTTGTGTCCCAAGCTGCCACCGGGGAGCTGTTTTTT.